The next 19 T cell receptor beta chains were all read from a single sample in a study of blood T cell repertoires in COVID-19. Profiling relied on immunoSEQ multiplex PCR, and the TCRdb table lists in-frame clones only, not all of them. The top ten clones hold more than 3.5% of a sample with about 130,000 clones, around 89% of them seen once. Material for sequencing was peripheral blood. The receptors originated from a man aged 55-75 years with COVID-19, enrolled during active disease.

This clone has just one count. J is TRBJ1-2 and V is TRBV6-4; tentative D call: TRBD1 (5 bases). This CDR3 has 16 amino acids. V was trimmed by 0 bases and J by 4 bases, leaving 15 bases between them. Germline assignment: CDR1 MRHNA and CDR2 SNTAGT. CDR3 residues: CASSDSKGRGIYGYTF. CDR3 nucleotide sequence: TGTGCCAGCAGTGACTCTAAAGGCCGGGGGATCTATGGCTACACCTTC.

The chain combines TRBV11-2 with TRBJ2-3; possible D gene TRBD1, 5 bases. The CDR3 contains 15 residues. The V end was cut by 4 bases, the J end by 3 bases, with 14 bases between. CDR1 and CDR2 from the germline V gene are SGHAT and FQNNGV. CDR3: CASSSPAGRTDTQYF. DNA of the CDR3: TGTGCCAGCAGCTCCCCAGCAGGGCGGACAGATACGCAGTATTTT.

This chain uses TRBV5-1 with TRBJ2-7; a possible D gene is TRBD1 (5 bases). The CDR3 covers 14 residues. Trimming removed 7 bases from V and 0 bases from J, with 14 bases in between. Germline V gene sequence: CDR1 SGHRS, CDR2 YFSETQ. CDR3: CASGRGASSYEQYF. DNA for the CDR3: TGCGCCAGCGGGCGTGGGGCTAGCTCCTACGAGCAGTACTTC.

The DNA of the CDR3 is TGTGCCAGCAGCCTCCGGACAGGCCGAGGCACCGGGGAGCTGTTTTTT. Its protein product is CASSLRTGRGTGELFF. This chain connects TRBV11-2 to TRBJ2-2; TRBD1 matches at 7 bases. Trimming removed 5 bases from V and 4 bases from J; junction bases left unmatched: 10. The length of the CDR3 is 16 residues. Germline lookup yields CDR1 SGHAT and CDR2 FQNNGV.

The V gene is TRBV11-3, the J gene TRBJ2-5; TRBD2 agrees at 11 bases. J lost 3 bases, V lost 5 bases, and 5 bases had no gene match. This CDR3 comprises 15 residues. Germline V gives CDR1 SGHNT, CDR2 YENEEA. The CDR3 sequence: CASSAGTSGKETQYF. The CDR3 DNA reads TGTGCCAGCAGCGCCGGGACTAGCGGAAAAGAGACCCAGTACTTC.

The chain combines TRBV6-5 with TRBJ1-1; possible D gene TRBD1, 6 bases. Trimming pared 2 bases from V and 0 bases from J, leaving 13 bases between. The CDR3 loop spans 16 amino acids. Germline V gene sequence: CDR1 MNHEY, CDR2 SVGAGI. The CDR3 DNA reads TGTGCCAGCAGTTACCGGGGACATTCAGTGAACACTGAAGCTTTCTTT. Amino acid sequence: CASSYRGHSVNTEAFF.

V and J are TRBV30 and TRBJ1-2; 8 bases match TRBD1. This CDR3 region has 15 residues. V gave up 2 bases and J gave up 4 bases; unmatched junction bases: 9. The germline gives CDR1 GTSNPN, CDR2 SVGIG (reference sequence). The CDR3 sequence: CAWSSRQGRRYGYTF. CDR3 nucleotide sequence: TGTGCCTGGAGTTCCAGACAGGGGCGACGCTATGGCTACACCTTC. Drawing the rest from reference TRBV30 and TRBJ1-2, the complete variable domain is SQTIHQWPATLVQPVGSPLSLECTVEGTSNPNLYWYRQAAGRGLQLLFYSVGIGQISSEVPQNLSASRPQDRQFILSSKKLLLSDSGFYLCAWSSRQGRRYGYTFGSGTRLTVV.

The chain carries TRBV11-2 and TRBJ1-2; 7 bases fit TRBD1. CDR3 length: 15 residues. V was pared by 1 base and J by 7 bases, with 9 bases of the junction left unmatched. CDR1 and CDR2 from the germline V gene are SGHAT and FQNNGV. The CDR3 region is CASSLVQGLEGGYTF. CDR3 nucleotide sequence: TGTGCCAGCAGCTTAGTACAGGGGTTGGAGGGTGGCTACACCTTC. Based on the CDR3 plus reference TRBV11-2 and TRBJ1-2, the full variable domain is EAGVAQSPRYKIIEKRQSVAFWCNPISGHATLYWYQQILGQGPKLLIQFQNNGVVDDSQLPKDRFSAERLKGVDSTLKIQPAKLEDSAVYLCASSLVQGLEGGYTFGSGTRLTVV.

V and J are TRBV2 and TRBJ2-5, with 12 nucleotides matching TRBD1. The CDR3 loop spans 15 amino acids. V trimming: 6 bases; J trimming: 5 bases; junction bases outside the gene matches: 7. Germline V CDR1 and CDR2: SNHLY, FYNNEI. CDR3 sequence reads: CASRAGTGGRETQYF. Here the CDR3 DNA reads TGTGCCAGCAGAGCCGGGACAGGGGGCCGGGAGACCCAGTACTTC.

The chain employs TRBV6-6 and TRBJ2-1; weak D call: TRBD2 (6 bases). The germline V gene encodes CDR1 MNHNY and CDR2 SVGAGI (reference sequence). This CDR3 is built from 15 residues. The ends were cut back, 5 bases at V and 6 bases at J, with 17 bases in the middle. CDR3 in amino acids: CASSTSGAGTNEQFF. The CDR3 DNA reads TGTGCCAGCAGTACTTCCGGGGCGGGAACCAATGAGCAGTTCTTC.

The chain couples TRBV7-2 to TRBJ2-3, with 9 nucleotides matching TRBD2. V lost 4 bases and J lost 4; bases outside the gene matches: 6. Germline V gives CDR1 SGHTA, CDR2 FQGNSA. CDR3 length: 15 residues. CDR3 region: CASSSWRGGPDTQYF. The CDR3 DNA reads TGTGCCAGCAGCTCTTGGCGGGGGGGCCCAGATACGCAGTATTTT. The variable domain in full, with the rest retrieved from reference TRBV7-2 and TRBJ2-3, is GAGVSQSPSNKVTEKGKDVELRCDPISGHTALYWYRQSLGQGLEFLIYFQGNSAPDKSGLPSDRFSAERTGGSVSTLTIQRTQQEDSAVYLCASSSWRGGPDTQYFGPGTRLTVL.

This clone came up once. This chain joins TRBV6-4 and TRBJ2-3; 9 bases align to TRBD2. V was clipped by 4 bases and J by 2 bases; unmatched bases: 4. CDR1 MRHNA and CDR2 SNTAGT come from the germline V gene. The CDR3 extends over 15 amino acids. The CDR3 here is CASSVSGGLTDTQYF. The CDR3 nucleotides read TGTGCCAGCAGTGTTAGCGGGGGCCTCACAGATACGCAGTATTTT.

This clone is a singleton in its sample. V is TRBV11-3 and J is TRBJ2-2, with 8 bases fitting TRBD1. The V segment lost 4 bases and the J segment 1 base; nucleotides outside the gene matches: 11. CDR1 and CDR2 (germline): SGHNT, YENEEA. The CDR3 consists of 18 residues. The CDR3 DNA reads TGTGCCAGCAGCTCAGGGGGCGCGGGCTTGAGGAACACCGGGGAGCTGTTTTTT. It encodes CASSSGGAGLRNTGELFF.

The chain combines TRBV4-3 with TRBJ2-2; possible D gene TRBD1, 5 bases. V lost 0 bases to trimming and J lost 5 bases, with 10 bases between them. The CDR3 extends over 15 amino acids. Germline CDR1 and CDR2: LGHNA and YSLEER. The CDR3, as DNA: TGCGCCAGCAGCCAAGAGGCAGGGAATACCGGGGAGCTGTTTTTT. It yields the protein CASSQEAGNTGELFF.

The chain carries TRBV10-3 and TRBJ1-1; D is perhaps TRBD1 (5 bases). Deletions cut 6 bases from V and 4 bases from J, with 12 bases between. This CDR3 region has 13 residues. CDR1 is ENHRY, CDR2 SYGVKD, per germline. The CDR3 loop reads CAIRGRDATEAFF. The CDR3 coding sequence is TGTGCCATCAGGGGGCGGGATGCCACTGAAGCTTTCTTT.

The chain carries TRBV9 and TRBJ2-7; unclear D gene. Between the trimmed V and J ends, which lost 0 bases and 3 bases, there was a span of 16 bases. Germline V gene data show CDR1 as SGDLS and CDR2 as YYNGEE. CDR3 length: 16 residues. This CDR3 is CASSVDAASRYYEQYF. CDR3 bases: TGTGCCAGCAGCGTAGATGCAGCGTCAAGGTACTACGAGCAGTACTTC.

This chain links TRBV4-3 with TRBJ2-1, with TRBD2 as a possible D gene (6 bases). V lost 0 bases and J lost 10, with 10 bases in between. The germline V gene encodes CDR1 LGHNA and CDR2 YSLEER. The CDR3 loop spans 13 amino acids. CDR3 nucleotides: TGCGCCAGCAGCCAAGAGAGCCGGGGGGAGCAGTTCTTC. Its translation: CASSQESRGEQFF.

The chain carries TRBV10-3 and TRBJ1-2; 7 nucleotides match TRBD1. The CDR3 extends over 14 amino acids. V gave up 6 bases and J gave up 3 bases; unmatched junction bases: 7. Looked up from germline, CDR1 is ENHRY and CDR2 is SYGVKD. CDR3 coding DNA: TGTGCCATCAGCCCGGGACAGAGAGACTATGGCTACACCTTC. This encodes CAISPGQRDYGYTF.

The chain combines TRBV7-8 with TRBJ2-7; 8 bases are a match to TRBD1. The CDR3 length is 14 residues. Germline loops: CDR1 SGHVS, CDR2 FQNEAQ. V shed 6 bases and J 7 bases; nucleotides not matched to a gene: 11. The CDR3, as DNA: TGTGCCAGCAGTTCCGGGACAGGACCGTTTGAGCAGTACTTC. Translated: CASSSGTGPFEQYF. The complete variable domain, with remaining parts taken from reference TRBV7-8 and TRBJ2-7, reads GAGVSQSPRYKVAKRGQDVALRCDPISGHVSLFWYQQALGQGPEFLTYFQNEAQLDKSGLPSDRFFAERPEGSVSTLKIQRTQQEDSAVYLCASSSGTGPFEQYFGPGTRLTVT.